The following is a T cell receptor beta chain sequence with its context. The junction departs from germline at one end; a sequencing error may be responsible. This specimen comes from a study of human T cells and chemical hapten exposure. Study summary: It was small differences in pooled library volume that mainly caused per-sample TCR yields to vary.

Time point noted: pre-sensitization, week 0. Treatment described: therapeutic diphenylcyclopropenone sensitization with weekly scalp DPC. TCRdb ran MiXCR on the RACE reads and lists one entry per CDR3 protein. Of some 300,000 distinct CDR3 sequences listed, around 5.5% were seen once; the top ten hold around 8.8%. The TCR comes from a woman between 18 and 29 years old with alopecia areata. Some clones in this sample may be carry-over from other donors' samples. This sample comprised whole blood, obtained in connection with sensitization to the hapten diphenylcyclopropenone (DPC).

The CDR3 DNA reads as TGTGACAGCAGCCCAACAGGCTACTCTGGAAACACCATATATTTT. Its protein is CDSSPTGYSGNTIYF. The chain has TRBV2 and TRBJ1-3; tentative D call: TRBD1 (5 bases). The CDR3 covers 15 residues. Looked up from germline, CDR1 is SNHLY and CDR2 is FYNNEI.